This T cell receptor beta chain was found in a study of neurological immune-mediated disorders. There are 15 residues in the CDR3. V was shortened by 2 bases and J by 2 bases, with 13 bases between the two germline ends. CDR1 ENHRY and CDR2 SYGVKD come from the germline V gene. The cDNA came from 5'RACE, which used 10-nucleotide random UMIs. MiXCR, run by TCRdb on the 5' RACE reads, gives a single entry per CDR3 protein. The sample lists about 66,000 distinct CDR3 sequences; around 4.2% were seen once. This clonotype occurred many times. For the unsorted libraries, 2 million PBMCs stored at -80 C served as input.

The sequenced sample was PBMCs. This clonotype originated in a man between 25 and 39 years old with multiple sclerosis. The rearrangement links TRBV10-3 to TRBJ2-7; D call uncertain. CDR3 coding DNA: TGTGCCATCAGTGAGAATTTGGCATTGACCTACGAGCAGTACTTC. This translates into CAISENLALTYEQYF.